This T cell receptor (beta chain) was profiled in a study of CD8+CD57+ T cells in acquired aplastic anemia. On the study more broadly: Roughly 3.2 ug was the average amount of DNA from sorted CD4+ and CD8+ cells. Healthy donors gave 10 million to 11 million reads on average for CD4+ cells.

Regarding this clonotype: Its antigen is currently unknown. Given the absence of the conserved phenylalanine or tryptophan at the CDR3 end, a read error is likely. No DNA is shown, since the ends of the CDR3 on it are uncertain; the CDR3 is the one TCRdb lists.

It was genomic DNA that served as the template for profiling TCR beta VDJ and CDR3. TCRdb ran MiXCR on the reads and lists one entry per CDR3 protein. The table includes under 150,000 distinct CDR3 sequences, around 41% detected once. Overall study results and limits: In common between the patients and the controls were twenty-nine CD8+ CDR3 sequences.

Counting both end residues, the CDR3 totals 8 amino acids. CDR1 SEHNR and CDR2 FQNEAQ come from the germline V gene (reference sequence). The sequencing input was sorted CD4+, CD8+, or CD8+CD57+ T cells (not recorded which) from PBMCs. This chain links TRBV7-9 with TRBJ2-5. This clonotype was obtained from a human donor in good health, serving as a control. The chain's CDR3 is CASSLASM.